The 19 T cell receptor beta chains given below trace back to one sample, sequenced in a study of patients with pleural tuberculosis. Via MiXCR, TCRdb re-called the reads, giving one row per CDR3 protein. The table has around 49,000 distinct CDR3 sequences, around 7% seen once; the top ten hold around 16%. These receptors came from a human donor with pleural tuberculosis.

This clonotype was picked up a small number of times. V gene TRBV4-2 combines with J gene TRBJ2-7; tentative D call: TRBD1 (6 bases). The CDR3 consists of 16 residues. The germline gives CDR1 LGHNA, CDR2 YNFKEQ. V dropped 4 bases and J dropped 4 bases, with 20 bases sitting between them. The CDR3 DNA follows: TGTGCCAGCAGCCCGCAACCGGGACACGGAGGATACGAGCAGTACGTC. Translated, it gives CASSPQPGHGGYEQYV.

This chain uses TRBV20-1 with TRBJ2-3, with TRBD2 identical over 8 bases. The V gene end was trimmed by 6 bases and the J gene end by 0 bases; junction bases not matched to a gene: 5. The CDR3 contains 14 residues. Germline CDR1 and CDR2: DFQATT and SNEGSKA (reference sequence). CDR3 sequence (DNA): TGCAGTGCCTCGTCTAGCGGGAGCACAGATACGCAGTATTTT. Protein sequence: CSASSSGSTDTQYF.

In its sample, this clonotype was seen many times. The chain carries TRBV6-4 and TRBJ2-3; D gene uncertain. Trimming left V 2 bases short and J 6 bases short, with 12 bases between. Germline lookup yields CDR1 MRHNA and CDR2 SNTAGT. The CDR3 has 14 residues. The CDR3 DNA follows: TGTGCCAGCAGTGACAAATCCTGGGGTGATACGCAGTATTTT. This codes for CASSDKSWGDTQYF.

This clonotype was picked up many times. The rearrangement uses TRBV2 and TRBJ1-5; possible D gene TRBD1, 5 bases. The germline V and J ends were trimmed by 6 bases and 7 bases, with 10 bases remaining between them. The CDR3 runs 12 residues. The germline V gene encodes CDR1 SNHLY and CDR2 FYNNEI. CDR3 residues: CASSGQGQPQHF. The CDR3 DNA sequence: TGTGCCAGCAGCGGACAAGGACAGCCCCAGCATTTT.

This clonotype has ten or more counts. V usage is TRBV6-2 or TRBV6-3 and J usage is TRBJ2-5; 8 nucleotides match TRBD2. Germline values: CDR1 MNHEY, CDR2 SVGEGT. The CDR3 sequence is 15 residues long. Trimming at V came to 1 base and at J to 2 bases, leaving 3 bases not matched to a gene. The CDR3 is CASSYLAGPQETQYF. The DNA of the CDR3 is TGTGCCAGCAGTTACTTAGCGGGGCCACAAGAGACCCAGTACTTC.

There are many counts of this clonotype. The J gene is TRBJ1-1, the V gene TRBV28; D call uncertain. This CDR3 spans 15 amino acids. Germline V gene lookup returns CDR1 MDHEN and CDR2 SYDVKM. The ends were cut back, 1 base at V and 2 bases at J, with 11 bases in the middle. For the CDR3, the DNA is TGTGCCAGCAGTTTATCATCCAGTGCCAACACTGAAGCTTTCTTT. Translated: CASSLSSSANTEAFF.

V is TRBV5-1 and J is TRBJ2-2; 7 bases fit TRBD1. From germline, CDR1 is SGHRS and CDR2 YFSETQ. V gave up 4 bases and J gave up 1 base; unmatched junction bases: 4. The CDR3 runs to 15 residues. In DNA, the CDR3 is TGCGCCAGCAGCAGACGACAGGGGAACACCGGGGAGCTGTTTTTT. Its translation: CASSRRQGNTGELFF.

This clonotype came up many times. This chain joins TRBV6-1 and TRBJ1-4; D is unclear. The CDR3 covers 13 residues. The V end lost 9 bases, the J end lost 8 bases, and 16 bases lay between the germline ends. Germline lookup yields CDR1 MNHNS and CDR2 SASEGT. Written as DNA, the CDR3 is TGTGCCAGTCGTGATCGGTACGGAGAAAAACTGTTTTTT. It translates to CASRDRYGEKLFF.

This clonotype was detected a few times. J is TRBJ1-3 and V is TRBV5-1; perhaps TRBD1 as D (6 bases). The CDR3 length is 16 residues. V shed 4 bases and J shed 0 bases, with 14 bases lying between them. CDR1 SGHRS and CDR2 YFSETQ come from the germline V gene. This chain's CDR3 is CASSGGTGSSGNTIYF. DNA for the CDR3: TGCGCCAGCAGCGGAGGAACAGGGTCCTCTGGAAACACCATATATTTT.

In this sample, this clonotype turned up many times. This rearrangement joins TRBV12-3 or TRBV12-4 to TRBJ1-2; 8 nucleotides match TRBD1. The trim removed 6 bases at V and 2 bases at J, leaving 11 bases unmatched. The CDR3 is 16 amino acids. CDR3 residues: CASRPYYTGGNYGYTF. In nucleotides, the CDR3 is TGTGCCAGCAGACCGTACTATACAGGGGGAAACTATGGCTACACCTTC.

This clonotype has at least ten counts. V is TRBV12-3 or TRBV12-4 and J is TRBJ2-3; 7 nucleotides match TRBD1. This CDR3 is built from 15 residues. V was pared by 4 bases and J by 4 bases, with 8 bases of the junction left unmatched. The CDR3 loop is CASSSGQTIADTQYF. The CDR3 nucleotides read TGTGCCAGCAGTTCGGGACAGACAATCGCAGATACGCAGTATTTT.

There are many counts of this clonotype. The rearrangement joins TRBV7-8 to TRBJ1-3; maybe TRBD1 (6 bases). The CDR3 has 13 residues. Germline CDR1 and CDR2: SGHVS and FQNEAQ. V was clipped by 5 bases and J by 4 bases, with 9 bases between them. The CDR3, as DNA: TGTGCCAGCAGCCCAGGACAGGGAAACACCATATATTTT. It is translated as CASSPGQGNTIYF.

This clonotype came up many times. J is TRBJ1-1 and V is TRBV4-1; D ambiguous. The V gene lost 0 bases and the J gene lost 1 base, with 9 bases spanning the gap. CDR1 is MGHRA, CDR2 YSYEKL, per germline. The CDR3 loop spans 15 amino acids. The CDR3 sequence: CASSQEMTGNTEAFF. The CDR3 DNA reads TGCGCCAGCAGCCAAGAAATGACGGGGAACACTGAAGCTTTCTTT.

This clonotype came up many times. This chain connects TRBV29-1 to TRBJ2-5; 9 bases are a match to TRBD2. From germline, CDR1 is SQVTM and CDR2 ANQGSEA. The V segment lost 2 bases and the J segment 5 bases; nucleotides outside the gene matches: 6. The CDR3 has 14 amino acids. The CDR3: CSVERGLARETQYF. CDR3 sequence (DNA): TGCAGCGTTGAACGGGGACTAGCCCGGGAGACCCAGTACTTC.

This clonotype was seen repeatedly, ten times or more. V and J are TRBV6-1 and TRBJ1-5, with 7 bases identical to TRBD1. After removal of 6 bases from V and 2 bases from J, the junction contained 4 bases not matched to a gene. CDR3 length: 14 residues. CDR1 is MNHNS and CDR2 is SASEGT in the germline V gene. For the CDR3, the DNA is TGTGCCAGCAGCAAAGGGACAGGCAATCAGCCCCAGCATTTT. Amino acids: CASSKGTGNQPQHF.

Many counts were recorded for this clonotype. V is TRBV10-3 and J is TRBJ1-1; possibly TRBD1 for D (5 bases). The CDR3 spans 17 residues. With 4 bases removed from V and 10 bases from J, the gap between germline ends came to 28 bases. The germline gives CDR1 ENHRY, CDR2 SYGVKD. The CDR3 DNA reads as TGTGCCATCAGTGGGGACCTCGTGAAGTTGGTGAGTCGGGTAGCTTTCTTT. It codes for CAISGDLVKLVSRVAFF.

This clonotype was counted at least ten times. The chain employs TRBV27 and TRBJ2-5, with TRBD2 identical over 8 bases. The CDR3 covers 16 residues. Germline lookup yields CDR1 MNHEY and CDR2 SMNVEV (reference sequence). The V gene end was trimmed by 5 bases and the J gene end by 1 base; junction bases not matched to a gene: 9. CDR3 residues: CASSISKRESQETQYF. In nucleotides, the CDR3 is TGTGCCAGCAGTATCTCGAAGCGGGAGAGCCAAGAGACCCAGTACTTC.

In this sample, this clonotype turned up many times. This sequence joins TRBV27 and TRBJ1-1; D not certain. This CDR3 has 14 residues. Between the trimmed V and J ends, which lost 5 bases and 1 base, there was a span of 11 bases. The germline V gene has CDR1 MNHEY and CDR2 SMNVEV (reference sequence). CDR3 amino acids: CASSLTGRNTEAFF. DNA for the CDR3: TGTGCCAGCAGTCTAACCGGACGGAACACTGAAGCTTTCTTT.

In its sample, this clonotype was seen many times. The rearrangement joins TRBV27 to TRBJ2-7; D uncertain. CDR1 and CDR2 (germline): MNHEY, SMNVEV (reference sequence). Trimming cost V 5 bases and J 0 bases, with 14 bases left between them. The CDR3 consists of 15 residues. CDR3 loop: CASSPRGFSSYEQYF. The CDR3 region has the DNA TGTGCCAGCAGTCCCCGAGGCTTCAGCTCCTACGAGCAGTACTTC.